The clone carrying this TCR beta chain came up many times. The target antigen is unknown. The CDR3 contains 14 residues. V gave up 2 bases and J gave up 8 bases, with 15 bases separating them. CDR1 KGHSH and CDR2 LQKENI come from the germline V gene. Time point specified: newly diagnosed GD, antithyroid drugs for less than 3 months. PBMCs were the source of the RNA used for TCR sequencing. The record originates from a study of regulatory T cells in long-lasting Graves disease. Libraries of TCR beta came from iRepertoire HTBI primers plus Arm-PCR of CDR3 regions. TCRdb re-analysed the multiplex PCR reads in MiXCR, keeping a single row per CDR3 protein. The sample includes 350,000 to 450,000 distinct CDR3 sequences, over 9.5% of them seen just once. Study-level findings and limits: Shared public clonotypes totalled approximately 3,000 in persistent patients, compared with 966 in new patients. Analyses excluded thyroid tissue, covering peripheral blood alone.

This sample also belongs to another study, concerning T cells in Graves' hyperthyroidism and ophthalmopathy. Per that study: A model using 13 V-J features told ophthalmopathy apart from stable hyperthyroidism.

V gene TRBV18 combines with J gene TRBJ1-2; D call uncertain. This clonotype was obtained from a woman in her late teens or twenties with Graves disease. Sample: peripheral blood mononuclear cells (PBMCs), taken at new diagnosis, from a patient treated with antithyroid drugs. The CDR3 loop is CASSPFHFSEGYTF. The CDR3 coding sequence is TGTGCCAGCTCACCATTTCATTTCTCGGAGGGCTACACCTTC.